The clone carrying this T cell receptor beta chain was seen once. The V and J ends lost 1 base and 4 bases respectively, with 5 bases between them. The germline V gene has CDR1 LNHNV and CDR2 YYDKDF (reference sequence). This CDR3 is 12 amino acids long. This record comes from a study of OX40 agonist ivuxolimab in advanced cancers. Background on the study: Ivuxolimab doses were 0.01, 0.1, 0.3, 1.5, 3 or 10 mg/kg every 2 weeks. At roughly 83% male, the cohort had a mean age of 60 years, ranging from roughly 20 to 79.

This table comes from immunoSEQ multiplex PCR, and its TCRdb copy is limited to in-frame clones, with some not included. The repertoire holds roughly 23,000 clones, with roughly 80% as singletons. The TCR was taken from an adult with an advanced solid tumor such as melanoma, head and neck, liver or kidney cancer. The rearrangement links TRBV15 to TRBJ2-7; D uncertain. Material: CD4+ or CD8+ T cells sorted from blood, obtained in a trial of the OX40 agonist ivuxolimab. CDR3 protein: CATSRGGYEQYF. CDR3 coding DNA: TGTGCCACCAGCAGAGGAGGATACGAGCAGTACTTC.